What follows are 25 T cell receptor beta chains derived from one specimen sequenced in a study of blood T cell repertoires in COVID-19. TCRdb's table, derived via immunoSEQ multiplex PCR, lists solely in-frame clones and lacks some. Counted here are about 57,000 clones, about 90% occurring once; the ten biggest clones make up approximately 5.1%. The specimen was peripheral blood. Receptor source: a human donor in a cohort sampled during active COVID-19.

The chain couples TRBV19 to TRBJ2-1; the match to TRBD2 covers 7 bases. Germline V gene sequence: CDR1 LNHDA, CDR2 SQIVND (reference sequence). V trimming: 5 bases; J trimming: 8 bases; junction bases outside the gene matches: 6. This CDR3 spans 13 amino acids. Here the CDR3 reads CASSLPGRDEQFF. The CDR3 DNA is TGTGCCAGTAGTCTCCCGGGGAGGGATGAGCAGTTCTTC.

The rearrangement joins TRBV10-3 to TRBJ2-7; 8 bases line up with TRBD1. The CDR3 length is 14 residues. Germline V gives CDR1 ENHRY, CDR2 SYGVKD. The trim removed 6 bases at V and 3 bases at J, leaving 7 bases unmatched. CDR3 residues: CAISGTGTNYEQYF. DNA for the CDR3: TGTGCCATCAGCGGGACAGGTACCAACTACGAGCAGTACTTC.

The V call is TRBV6-2 or TRBV6-3, the J call TRBJ2-5, with TRBD2 matching over 7 bases. The ends lost 2 bases at V and 7 bases at J; junction bases unmatched: 10. Germline V gene data show CDR1 as MNHEY and CDR2 as SVGEGT. The CDR3 has 15 amino acids. The CDR3 loop is CASSYQGLPLGTQYF. Here the CDR3 DNA reads TGTGCCAGCAGTTACCAGGGACTACCCTTAGGGACCCAGTACTTC.

This sequence joins TRBV6-6 and TRBJ2-1, with D maybe TRBD2 (5 bases). The CDR3 runs 13 residues. Per germline, CDR1 MNHNY and CDR2 SVGAGI (reference sequence). V dropped 6 bases and J dropped 4 bases, with 10 bases sitting between them. In nucleotides, the CDR3 is TGTGCCAGCAGGGAGGACTTTTACAATGAGCAGTTCTTC. It codes for CASREDFYNEQFF.

The chain has TRBV3-1 (or the pseudogene TRBV3-2) and TRBJ1-5, with a possible D match to TRBD1 (5 bases). This CDR3 spans 15 amino acids. Looked up from germline, CDR1 is LGHDT and CDR2 is YNNKEL (reference sequence). The V end was cut by 0 bases, the J end by 3 bases, with 9 bases between. CDR3 loop: CASSQDPGHNQPQHF. The CDR3 bases are TGTGCCAGCAGCCAAGACCCAGGGCACAATCAGCCCCAGCATTTT.

Note on this clone: An end of the junction differs from the germline gene, which may be a read error. This chain links TRBV3-1 (or the pseudogene TRBV3-2) with TRBJ2-7, with 12 bases aligning to TRBD2. Germline V gene sequence: CDR1 LGHDT, CDR2 YNNKEL (reference sequence). The CDR3 extends over 15 amino acids. The CDR3 nucleotides are TGCCCAGAGAACACTAGCGGGAGGAGCAACTACGAGCAGTACTTC. This sequence encodes CPENTSGRSNYEQYF.

V and J are TRBV27 and TRBJ2-7; 11 nucleotides line up with TRBD2. The CDR3 sequence is 14 residues long. Losses at the gene ends were 4 bases for V and 2 bases for J; bases not matched to a gene: 1. Germline-derived CDR1 and CDR2 are MNHEY and SMNVEV (reference sequence). The CDR3, as DNA: TGTGCCAGCAGTTGGGGACTAGCGGCCTACGAGCAGTACTTC. Its translation: CASSWGLAAYEQYF.

In its sample, this clone was seen once. An end of the junction does not agree with germline; a read error may underlie this. The J gene is TRBJ2-7, the V gene TRBV6-4; 7 nucleotides match TRBD2. The CDR3 has 13 amino acids. Germline lookup yields CDR1 MRHNA and CDR2 SNTAGT. Written as DNA, the CDR3 is TGCCCCAACAGAGCGGGACGCCTCTACGAGCAGTACTTC. Translated: CPNRAGRLYEQYF.

This clone was detected once. The J gene is TRBJ2-2, the V gene TRBV6-2 or TRBV6-3; 13 bases are a match to TRBD2. Unmatched junction bases numbered 7, after V lost 4 bases and J lost 5 bases. Germline CDR1 and CDR2: MNHEY and SVGEGT. The CDR3 loop spans 17 amino acids. CDR3 in amino acids: CASSSTSGGAWTGELFF. The CDR3 DNA reads as TGTGCCAGCAGTTCCACTAGCGGGGGGGCCTGGACCGGGGAGCTGTTTTTT.

The V call is TRBV7-6, the J call TRBJ2-7; 9 positions match TRBD1. The CDR3 sequence is 17 residues long. Looked up from germline, CDR1 is SGHVS and CDR2 is FNYEAQ. With 5 bases clipped from V and 0 bases from J, the junction kept 11 bases outside the gene matches. The CDR3 reads CASSPGTGFQSSYEQYF. The CDR3 DNA reads TGTGCCAGCAGCCCCGGGACAGGGTTCCAGAGCTCCTACGAGCAGTACTTC.

The gene calls are TRBV7-2 and TRBJ2-5; no reliable D call. In germline, CDR1 is SGHTA, CDR2 FQGNSA. CDR3 size: 13 residues. V gave up 5 bases and J gave up 5 bases, with 12 bases separating them. CDR3 amino acids: CASSPAGQETQYF. As DNA, the CDR3 is TGTGCCAGCAGCCCTGCAGGTCAGGAGACCCAGTACTTC.

CDR3 sequence (DNA): TGTGCCAGCAGTTACACCGGGACAGTTCAGTTCTTC. It specifies CASSYTGTVQFF. The chain recombines TRBV27 with TRBJ2-1; 7 bases map to TRBD1. The CDR3 sequence is 12 residues long. The germline CDR1 and CDR2 sequences are MNHEY and SMNVEV (reference sequence). Trimming took 4 bases from V and 13 from J; bases not matched to a gene: 7.

V and J are TRBV7-2 and TRBJ2-5; D not resolved. The CDR3 is 12 amino acids. V lost 3 bases and J 5 bases, leaving 7 bases between the germline ends. Germline CDR1 SGHTA, CDR2 FQGNSA. This CDR3 reads CASSFYRETQYF. CDR3 DNA sequence: TGTGCCAGCAGCTTTTATCGGGAGACCCAGTACTTC.

The V gene is TRBV24-1, the J gene TRBJ2-5; TRBD2 aligns across 14 bases. Germline assignment: CDR1 KGHDR and CDR2 SFDVKD. J lost 4 bases, V lost 9 bases, and 6 bases had no gene match. The CDR3 is 15 residues long. The CDR3 coding sequence is TGTGCCACCGGGACTAGCGGGAGAATCGGAGAGACCCAGTACTTC. As protein: CATGTSGRIGETQYF.

V is TRBV19 and J is TRBJ1-5, with D tentatively TRBD1 (6 bases). The CDR3 sequence is 15 residues long. Trimming took off 9 bases at V and 4 bases at J, with 19 bases between the two ends. Per germline, CDR1 LNHDA and CDR2 SQIVND (reference sequence). The CDR3 is CASRPNTGSNQPQHF. CDR3 DNA sequence: TGTGCCAGCCGCCCGAATACAGGGAGTAATCAGCCCCAGCATTTT.

This clone was picked up a small number of times. The chain combines TRBV7-9 with TRBJ2-2; 9 bases align to TRBD1. CDR3 length equals 15 residues. Unmatched junction bases numbered 1, after V lost 1 base and J lost 4 bases. CDR1 is SEHNR and CDR2 is FQNEAQ in the germline V gene (reference sequence). The CDR3 loop is CASSLGTGVTGELFF. The CDR3 DNA follows: TGTGCCAGCAGCTTAGGGACAGGGGTCACCGGGGAGCTGTTTTTT.

The chain has TRBV7-2 and TRBJ2-2; D is unclear. Germline V gene data show CDR1 as SGHTA and CDR2 as FQGNSA. Trimming stripped 5 bases from V and 5 bases from J, with 12 bases between. The CDR3 consists of 14 residues. CDR3 amino acids: CASSRYLGTGELFF. In nucleotides, the CDR3 is TGTGCCAGCAGCAGATACCTAGGTACCGGGGAGCTGTTTTTT.

The chain has TRBV14 and TRBJ1-2; 10 bases fit TRBD1. Germline V lookup: CDR1 SGHDN, CDR2 FVKESK. This CDR3 comprises 16 residues. After removal of 1 base from V and 4 bases from J, the junction contained 6 bases not matched to a gene. The CDR3 reads CASSQVNDRGPYGYTF. In DNA, the CDR3 is TGTGCCAGCAGCCAAGTGAATGACAGGGGGCCCTATGGCTACACCTTC.

This chain connects TRBV5-1 to TRBJ1-5, with TRBD1 identical over 12 bases. Germline-derived CDR1 and CDR2 are SGHRS and YFSETQ. V was clipped by 4 bases and J by 6 bases; unmatched bases: 5. The CDR3 has 15 residues. CDR3 nucleotides: TGCGCCAGCAGCAGTGGGACAGGGGGCCCTCAGCCCCAGCATTTT. The encoded protein is CASSSGTGGPQPQHF.

This sequence joins TRBV28 and TRBJ2-7; 10 bases line up with TRBD2. The CDR3 loop spans 14 amino acids. Germline V gene data show CDR1 as MDHEN and CDR2 as SYDVKM. The trim removed 6 bases at V and 5 bases at J, leaving 7 bases unmatched. In DNA, the CDR3 is TGTGCCAGCAGACTTAGCGGGAGGAACGACGAGCAGTACTTC. Amino acid sequence: CASRLSGRNDEQYF.

This rearrangement joins TRBV4-1 to TRBJ2-5, with D uncertain. The germline V gene has CDR1 MGHRA and CDR2 YSYEKL. This CDR3 contains 14 residues. Trimming took off 6 bases at V and 3 bases at J, with 14 bases between the two ends. The CDR3 coding sequence is TGCGCCAGCAGAATTTCAGAAATCGAAGAGACCCAGTACTTC. Residues: CASRISEIEETQYF.

The J gene is TRBJ2-7, the V gene TRBV4-3, with D possibly matching TRBD1 (6 bases). This CDR3 spans 15 amino acids. From germline, CDR1 is LGHNA and CDR2 YSLEER. V gave up 4 bases and J gave up 2 bases, with 15 bases separating them. The CDR3 nucleotides are TGCGCCAGCAGCCTGAGTACAGGGAAGCCCTACGAGCAGTACTTC. Translated, it gives CASSLSTGKPYEQYF.

The chain links TRBV6-2 or TRBV6-3 to TRBJ2-7; 7 positions agree with TRBD1. Germline CDR1 MNHEY, CDR2 SVGEGT. The CDR3 loop spans 15 amino acids. V was pared by 4 bases and J by 2 bases, with 8 bases of the junction left unmatched. The CDR3 sequence: CASSSTGTAPYEQYF. The CDR3 DNA is TGTGCCAGCAGTTCGACGGGGACAGCTCCCTACGAGCAGTACTTC.

In DNA form, the CDR3 reads TGTGCCAGCATCATGGCGGGACTCAGCCCCTCCGAGCAGTACTTC. Translated, it gives CASIMAGLSPSEQYF. The gene calls are TRBV28 and TRBJ2-7; D is perhaps TRBD2 (6 bases). Looked up from germline, CDR1 is MDHEN and CDR2 is SYDVKM. There are 15 residues in the CDR3. V shed 7 bases and J shed 6 bases, with 22 bases lying between them.

The rearrangement uses TRBV28 and TRBJ2-4; weak D call: TRBD2 (6 bases). V shed 7 bases and J shed 6 bases, with 10 bases lying between them. CDR3 length equals 12 residues. Per germline, CDR1 MDHEN and CDR2 SYDVKM. The CDR3 DNA follows: TGTGCCAGCACCATGGGAGGAAACATTCAGTACTTC. It encodes CASTMGGNIQYF.